The 2 T cell receptor beta chains reported below all come from one sample, sequenced in a study of regulatory T cells in long-lasting Graves disease. Library construction for TCR beta used iRepertoire HTBI primers and Arm-PCR of CDR3 regions. Each CDR3 protein is one row after TCRdb ran MiXCR on the multiplex PCR reads. This table holds roughly 560,000 distinct CDR3 sequences, around 15% found once. Documented time point: newly diagnosed GD, antithyroid drugs for less than 3 months. The TCR library was made from RNA that had been extracted from PBMCs in TRIzol. Another study also made use of these data, one on T cells in Graves' hyperthyroidism and ophthalmopathy.

Sequenced material: peripheral blood mononuclear cells (PBMCs), taken at new diagnosis, from a patient treated with antithyroid drugs. These receptors originate from a woman aged 35-60 years with Graves disease.

This clonotype was seen at least ten times. The chain has TRBV11-2 and TRBJ2-1; 8 positions match TRBD1. V was clipped by 5 bases and J by 8 bases; unmatched bases: 5. The V gene's germline CDR1 is SGHAT and CDR2 FQNNGV. The length of the CDR3 is 13 residues. CDR3 sequence reads: CASSTDRGHEQFF. Written as DNA, the CDR3 is TGTGCCAGCAGCACTGACAGGGGACATGAGCAGTTCTTC.

This chain connects TRBV27 to TRBJ2-7, with a weak D call TRBD1 (6 bases). Trimming took off 5 bases at V and 6 bases at J, with 20 bases between the two ends. The CDR3 extends over 15 amino acids. The germline V gene has CDR1 MNHEY and CDR2 SMNVEV (reference sequence). The CDR3 sequence is CASSPSGTLRGEQYF. The CDR3 DNA reads TGTGCCAGCAGTCCTTCCGGGACACTTCGAGGCGAGCAGTACTTC.